This T cell receptor (beta chain) was identified during a study of OX40 agonist ivuxolimab in advanced cancers. Here immunoSEQ multiplex PCR was the method, and the copy in TCRdb shows in-frame clones only, minus some. The table shows tens of thousands of clones, with about 81% occurring only once. Turning to this clone: Its matching antigen is unknown.

Study conclusions and caveats: Antigen targets of the expanded peripheral T cells went undetermined.

The source of this sequence is an adult with an advanced solid tumor such as melanoma, head and neck, liver or kidney cancer. The source material was CD4+ or CD8+ T cells sorted from blood, sampled in a trial of the OX40 agonist ivuxolimab.

The CDR3 coding sequence is TGTGCCAGCAGTTACTCTCAAGATCGGTTGAAGTTCTTC. Protein: CASSYSQDRLKFF. The chain has TRBV6-5 and TRBJ2-1; no reliable D call. Per the germline V gene, CDR1 is MNHEY and CDR2 is SVGAGI. The CDR3 contains 13 residues. V gave up 0 bases and J gave up 14 bases, with 14 bases separating them.